The 16 T cell receptor beta chains presented below share a single source sample, sequenced in a study of blood T cell repertoires in COVID-19 (dated by TCRdb to about 2020). The library was generated by the immunoSEQ multiplex PCR assay. TCRdb took over this immuneACCESS table, retaining in-frame rearrangements with V and J assigned. Such tables are incomplete; in checked studies, under half of the missing clones stem from an unresolved V gene, and the remainder is unexplained. The sample records about 220,000 clones, around 83% of which are singletons. The top ten constitute roughly 6.2% of the sample. Sequenced sample: PBMCs or T cells enriched from blood (not recorded which). These TCRs come from a woman aged 40 to 49 who had recovered from COVID-19.

CDR3 loop: CSGRETDTEAFF. The CDR3 coding sequence is TGCAGCGGCAGGGAAACGGACACTGAAGCTTTCTTT. The V gene is TRBV29-1, the J gene TRBJ1-1, with a tentative D call TRBD1 (5 bases). The V and J ends lost 7 bases and 3 bases respectively, with 12 bases between them. The germline V gene has CDR1 SQVTM and CDR2 ANQGSEA. The CDR3 loop spans 12 amino acids.

CDR3 nucleotide sequence: TGTGCCTGGAGTCTCCATACCGGGGGTCAGCCCCAGCATTTT. Its protein product is CAWSLHTGGQPQHF. V gene TRBV30 combines with J gene TRBJ1-5; TRBD1 is a possible D gene (5 bases). The germline CDR1 and CDR2 sequences are GTSNPN and SVGIG (reference sequence). V was pared by 2 bases and J by 6 bases, with 14 bases between. The CDR3 is 14 residues long.

Only one count was recorded for this clone. The rearrangement uses TRBV5-1 and TRBJ1-2; D gene ambiguous. Germline V gene data show CDR1 as SGHRS and CDR2 as YFSETQ. The CDR3 runs to 10 residues. The DNA of the CDR3 is TGCGCACCGGGAAAGCATGGCTACACCTTC. It is translated as CAPGKHGYTF.

In its sample, this clone was seen a few times. The chain links TRBV28 to TRBJ1-6; TRBD1 aligns across 8 bases. This CDR3 is built from 14 residues. From germline, CDR1 is MDHEN and CDR2 SYDVKM. V gave up 5 bases and J gave up 11 bases; unmatched junction bases: 8. This CDR3 reads CASSLGQGSTPLHF. CDR3 coding DNA: TGTGCCAGCAGTCTCGGACAGGGATCGACACCCCTCCACTTT.

V and J are TRBV19 and TRBJ2-5; tentatively, D is TRBD2 (5 bases). The V and J ends lost 7 bases and 0 bases respectively, with 15 bases between them. CDR1 is LNHDA, CDR2 SQIVND, per germline (reference sequence). The CDR3 sequence is 15 residues long. The CDR3 nucleotides are TGTGCCAGTACAAAGCGGTCCCTGTACCAAGAGACCCAGTACTTC. Translating it yields CASTKRSLYQETQYF. Full variable domain (outside the CDR3, taken from reference TRBV19 and TRBJ2-5): DGGITQSPKYLFRKEGQNVTLSCEQNLNHDAMYWYRQDPGQGLRLIYYSQIVNDFQKGDIAEGYSVSREKKESFPLTVTSAQKNPTAFYLCASTKRSLYQETQYFGPGTRLLVL.

The J gene is TRBJ2-7, the V gene TRBV18; 10 bases are a match to TRBD2. This CDR3 is built from 14 residues. Germline V gene sequence: CDR1 KGHSH, CDR2 LQKENI. The ends lost 0 bases at V and 7 bases at J; junction bases unmatched: 3. The CDR3 DNA reads TGTGCCAGCTCACCACCGCCAGCGGGGGGGGAGCAGTACTTC. As protein: CASSPPPAGGEQYF.

The chain links TRBV14 to TRBJ1-3; D not resolved. The CDR3 is made up of 13 amino acids. Germline assignment: CDR1 SGHDN and CDR2 FVKESK. Trimming left V 4 bases short and J 3 bases short, with 7 bases between. The CDR3 region has the DNA TGTGCCAGCAGCCCTCAGATTGGAAACACCATATATTTT. Translating gives CASSPQIGNTIYF.

This rearrangement joins TRBV14 to TRBJ2-5; TRBD1 matches 7 bases. Germline values: CDR1 SGHDN, CDR2 FVKESK. This CDR3 spans 15 amino acids. The junction had 5 bases not matched to a gene; V was cut back by 4 bases and J by 0 bases. As DNA, the CDR3 is TGTGCCAGCAGCCCGGACAGGTCAGACCAAGAGACCCAGTACTTC. It codes for CASSPDRSDQETQYF. The full variable domain, with the rest looked up from reference TRBV14 and TRBJ2-5, is EAGVTQFPSHSVIEKGQTVTLRCDPISGHDNLYWYRRVMGKEIKFLLHFVKESKQDESGMPNNRFLAERTGGTYSTLKVQPAELEDSGVYFCASSPDRSDQETQYFGPGTRLLVL.

The chain is built from TRBV2 and TRBJ1-2, with 9 positions matching TRBD1. V lost 5 bases to trimming and J lost 8 bases; unmatched junction nucleotides: 12. The germline gives CDR1 SNHLY, CDR2 FYNNEI. The CDR3 runs 15 residues. DNA for the CDR3: TGTGCCAGCAGTTTAGGCCTCGGGACAGGGCGCGGCTACACCTTC. Translating gives CASSLGLGTGRGYTF. Based on the CDR3 plus reference TRBV2 and TRBJ1-2, the full variable domain is EPEVTQTPSHQVTQMGQEVILRCVPISNHLYFYWYRQILGQKVEFLVSFYNNEISEKSEIFDDQFSVERPDGSNFTLKIRSTKLEDSAMYFCASSLGLGTGRGYTFGSGTRLTVV.

The V gene is TRBV7-3, the J gene TRBJ1-6, with 12 positions matching TRBD1. The junction had 6 bases not matched to a gene; V was cut back by 5 bases and J by 10 bases. The CDR3 has 15 residues. Germline V gene lookup returns CDR1 SGHTA and CDR2 FQGTGA. In DNA, the CDR3 is TGTGCCAGCAGCCCCGGGACAGGGGGCTCGTCACCCCTCCACTTT. Its protein product is CASSPGTGGSSPLHF.

This chain connects TRBV30 to TRBJ1-5; 7 positions agree with TRBD1. The trim removed 4 bases at V and 9 bases at J, leaving 18 bases unmatched. The CDR3 is 16 amino acids. CDR1 and CDR2 from the germline V gene are GTSNPN and SVGIG (reference sequence). DNA for the CDR3: TGTGCCTGGACCGCGAGGGACAGCGCTCAGGAACGGCCCCAGCATTTT. This encodes CAWTARDSAQERPQHF.

This clone was detected once. The chain has TRBV19 and TRBJ2-1, with 8 positions matching TRBD2. The J segment lost 2 bases and the V segment lost 3 bases, leaving 6 bases of the junction unmatched. Germline V CDR1 and CDR2: LNHDA, SQIVND (reference sequence). This CDR3 has 16 residues. CDR3 residues: CASSIRAGATYNEQFF. In nucleotides, the CDR3 is TGTGCCAGTAGTATTCGAGCGGGAGCAACCTACAATGAGCAGTTCTTC.

This chain links TRBV19 with TRBJ1-3; D is perhaps TRBD1 (6 bases). This CDR3 spans 15 amino acids. V gave up 5 bases and J gave up 4 bases, with 15 bases separating them. The germline gives CDR1 LNHDA, CDR2 SQIVND (reference sequence). The DNA of the CDR3 is TGTGCCAGTAGTTCATACAGGGAATTCGGAAACACCATATATTTT. Translation: CASSSYREFGNTIYF. Variable domain in full (rest from reference TRBV19 and TRBJ1-3): DGGITQSPKYLFRKEGQNVTLSCEQNLNHDAMYWYRQDPGQGLRLIYYSQIVNDFQKGDIAEGYSVSREKKESFPLTVTSAQKNPTAFYLCASSSYREFGNTIYFGEGSWLTVV.

This sequence joins TRBV27 and TRBJ1-1; 7 bases align to TRBD1. The CDR3 has 12 amino acids. Germline V gene lookup returns CDR1 MNHEY and CDR2 SMNVEV (reference sequence). Trimming took 5 bases from V and 5 from J; bases not matched to a gene: 2. The CDR3 coding sequence is TGTGCCAGCAGTACGGACAGGACTGAAGCTTTCTTT. This gives the protein CASSTDRTEAFF.

The V call is TRBV5-6, the J call TRBJ2-3; TRBD2 agrees at 7 bases. Per the germline V gene, CDR1 is SGHDT and CDR2 is YYEEEE. CDR3 length equals 15 residues. With 0 bases clipped from V and 2 bases from J, the junction kept 3 bases outside the gene matches. The CDR3 sequence: CASSLEGRATDTQYF. In DNA, the CDR3 is TGTGCCAGCAGCTTGGAAGGGAGGGCCACAGATACGCAGTATTTT. The full variable domain, rest sourced from reference TRBV5-6 and TRBJ2-3, is DAGVTQSPTHLIKTRGQQVTLRCSPKSGHDTVSWYQQALGQGPQFIFQYYEEEERQRGNFPDRFSGHQFPNYSSELNVNALLLGDSALYLCASSLEGRATDTQYFGPGTRLTVL.

This chain uses TRBV30 with TRBJ1-2; TRBD1 matches 8 bases. The germline gives CDR1 GTSNPN, CDR2 SVGIG (reference sequence). V lost 5 bases and J lost 2; bases outside the gene matches: 7. This CDR3 spans 14 amino acids. CDR3 region: CAWYSYRGNYGYTF. The CDR3 DNA is TGTGCCTGGTACTCGTACAGGGGGAACTATGGCTACACCTTC.